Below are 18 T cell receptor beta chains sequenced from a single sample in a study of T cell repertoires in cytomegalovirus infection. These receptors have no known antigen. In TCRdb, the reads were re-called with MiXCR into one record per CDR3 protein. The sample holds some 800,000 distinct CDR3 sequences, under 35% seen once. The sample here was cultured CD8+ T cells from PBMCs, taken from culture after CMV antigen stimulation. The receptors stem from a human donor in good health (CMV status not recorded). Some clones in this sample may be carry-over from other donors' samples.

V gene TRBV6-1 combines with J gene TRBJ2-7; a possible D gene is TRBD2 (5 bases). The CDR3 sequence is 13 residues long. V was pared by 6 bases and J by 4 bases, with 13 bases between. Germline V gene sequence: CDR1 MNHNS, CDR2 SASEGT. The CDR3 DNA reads TGTGCCAGCAGCGAGGGAACCTTTTACGAGCAGTACTTC. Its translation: CASSEGTFYEQYF.

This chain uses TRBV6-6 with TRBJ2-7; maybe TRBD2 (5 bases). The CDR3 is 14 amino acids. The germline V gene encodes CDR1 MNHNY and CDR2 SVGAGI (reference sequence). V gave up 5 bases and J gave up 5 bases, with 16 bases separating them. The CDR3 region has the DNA TGTGCCAGCAGTGGACTGTTCGATTGGGACGAGCAGTACGTC. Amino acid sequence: CASSGLFDWDEQYV.

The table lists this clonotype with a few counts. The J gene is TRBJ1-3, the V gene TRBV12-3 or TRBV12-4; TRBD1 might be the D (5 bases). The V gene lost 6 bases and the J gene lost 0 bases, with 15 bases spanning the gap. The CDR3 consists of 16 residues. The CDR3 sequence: CASRGLRTASGNTIYF. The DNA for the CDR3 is TGTGCCAGCAGGGGACTTCGGACGGCCTCTGGAAACACCATATATTTT.

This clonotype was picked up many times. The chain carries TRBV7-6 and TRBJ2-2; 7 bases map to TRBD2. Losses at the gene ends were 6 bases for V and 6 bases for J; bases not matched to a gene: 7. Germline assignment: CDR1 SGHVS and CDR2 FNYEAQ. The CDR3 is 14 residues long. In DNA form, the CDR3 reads TGTGCCAGCAGGGGGGGGACGGCCGCCGGGGAGCTGTTTTTT. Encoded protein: CASRGGTAAGELFF. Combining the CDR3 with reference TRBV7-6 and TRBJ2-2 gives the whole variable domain GAGVSQSPRYKVTKRGQDVALRCDPISGHVSLYWYRQALGQGPEFLTYFNYEAQQDKSGLPNDRFSAERPEGSISTLTIQRTEQRDSAMYRCASRGGTAAGELFFGEGSRLTVL.

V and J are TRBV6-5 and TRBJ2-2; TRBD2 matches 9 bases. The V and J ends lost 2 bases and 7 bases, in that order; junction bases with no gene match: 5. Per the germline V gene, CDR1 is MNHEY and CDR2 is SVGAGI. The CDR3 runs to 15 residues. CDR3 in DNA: TGTGCCAGCAGTTACGTCCTAGCGGGGATCGGGGAGCTGTTTTTT. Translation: CASSYVLAGIGELFF.

The CDR3 nucleotides read TGTGCCAGCAGTTTCCAGTTCACAGGGGTGGGGGAGCTGTTTTTT. Translated: CASSFQFTGVGELFF. J is TRBJ2-2 and V is TRBV6-2 or TRBV6-3; 7 positions agree with TRBD1. The trim removed 4 bases at V and 8 bases at J, leaving 10 bases unmatched. Germline V gene lookup returns CDR1 MNHEY and CDR2 SVGEGT. The CDR3 sequence is 15 residues long.

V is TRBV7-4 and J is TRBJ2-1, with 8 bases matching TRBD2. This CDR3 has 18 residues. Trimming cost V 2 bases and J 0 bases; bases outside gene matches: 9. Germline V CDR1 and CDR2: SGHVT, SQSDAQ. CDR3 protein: CASSLISGGRSSYNEQFF. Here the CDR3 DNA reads TGTGCCAGCAGCTTAATCAGCGGGGGCCGAAGCTCCTACAATGAGCAGTTCTTC.

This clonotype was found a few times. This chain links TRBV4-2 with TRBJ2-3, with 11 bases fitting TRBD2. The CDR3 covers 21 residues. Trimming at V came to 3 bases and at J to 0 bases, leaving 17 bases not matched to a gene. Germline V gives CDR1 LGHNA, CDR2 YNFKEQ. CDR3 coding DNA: TGTGCCAGCAGCCAGCCACGACCGGGACTAGCGGTTTCCACTAGCACAGATACGCAGTATTTT. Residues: CASSQPRPGLAVSTSTDTQYF.

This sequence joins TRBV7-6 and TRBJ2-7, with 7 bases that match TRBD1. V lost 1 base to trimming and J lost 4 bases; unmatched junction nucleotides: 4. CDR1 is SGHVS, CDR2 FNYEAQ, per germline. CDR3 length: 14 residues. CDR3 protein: CASSLGQGGYEQYV. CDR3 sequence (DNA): TGTGCCAGCAGCTTAGGACAGGGCGGGTACGAGCAGTACGTC.

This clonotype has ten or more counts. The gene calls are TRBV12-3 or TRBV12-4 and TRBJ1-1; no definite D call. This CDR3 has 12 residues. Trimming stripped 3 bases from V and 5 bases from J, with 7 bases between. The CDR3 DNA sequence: TGTGCCAGCAGTTTGGATTCTACTGAAGCTTTCTTT. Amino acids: CASSLDSTEAFF.

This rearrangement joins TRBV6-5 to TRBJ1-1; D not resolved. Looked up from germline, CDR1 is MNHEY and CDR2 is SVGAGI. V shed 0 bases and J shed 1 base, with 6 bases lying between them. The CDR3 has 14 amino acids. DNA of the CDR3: TGTGCCAGCAGTTACTCGCCAGGGAACACTGAAGCTTTCTTT. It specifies CASSYSPGNTEAFF.

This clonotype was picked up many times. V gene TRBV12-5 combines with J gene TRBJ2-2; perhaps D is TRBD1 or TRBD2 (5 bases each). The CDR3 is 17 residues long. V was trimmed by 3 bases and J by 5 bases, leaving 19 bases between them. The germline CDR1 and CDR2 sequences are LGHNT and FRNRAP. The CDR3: CASGFSDEGRFTGELFF. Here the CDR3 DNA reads TGTGCTAGTGGTTTTTCGGACGAGGGGCGATTTACCGGGGAGCTGTTTTTT.

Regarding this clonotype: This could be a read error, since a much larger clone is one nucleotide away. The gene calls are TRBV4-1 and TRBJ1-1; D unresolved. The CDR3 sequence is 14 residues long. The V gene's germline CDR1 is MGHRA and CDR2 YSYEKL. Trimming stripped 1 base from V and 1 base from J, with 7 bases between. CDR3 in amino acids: CASSQVGQNTEAFF. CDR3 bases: TGCGCCAGCAGCCAAGTTGGGCAGAACACTGAAGCTTTCTTT.

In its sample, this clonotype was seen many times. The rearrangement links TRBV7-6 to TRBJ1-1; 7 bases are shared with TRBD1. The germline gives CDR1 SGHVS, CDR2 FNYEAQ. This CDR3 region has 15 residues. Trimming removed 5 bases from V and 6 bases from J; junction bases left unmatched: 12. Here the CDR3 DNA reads TGTGCCAGCAGCCGTGACAGGGCGGTTCTTTCTGAAGCTTTCTTT. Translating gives CASSRDRAVLSEAFF.

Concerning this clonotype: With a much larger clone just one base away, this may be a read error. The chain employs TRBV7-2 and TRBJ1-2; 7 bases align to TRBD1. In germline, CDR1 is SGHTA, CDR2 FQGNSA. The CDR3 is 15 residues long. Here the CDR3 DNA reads TGTGCCGGCAGCTTAATGTCAGGGGGGGGGTATGGCTACACCTTC. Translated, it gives CAGSLMSGGGYGYTF.

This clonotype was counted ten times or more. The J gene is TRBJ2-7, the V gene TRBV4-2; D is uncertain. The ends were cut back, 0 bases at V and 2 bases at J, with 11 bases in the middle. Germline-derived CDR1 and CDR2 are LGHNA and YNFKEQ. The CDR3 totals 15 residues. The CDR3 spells CASSQDEAGTYEQYF. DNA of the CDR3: TGTGCCAGCAGCCAAGATGAGGCTGGGACCTACGAGCAGTACTTC.

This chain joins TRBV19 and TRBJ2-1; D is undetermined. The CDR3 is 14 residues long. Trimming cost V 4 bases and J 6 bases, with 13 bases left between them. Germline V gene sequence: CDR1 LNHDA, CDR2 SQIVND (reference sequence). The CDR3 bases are TGTGCCAGTAGTAGCGGTTATATTAGCAATGAGCAGTTCTTC. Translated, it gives CASSSGYISNEQFF.

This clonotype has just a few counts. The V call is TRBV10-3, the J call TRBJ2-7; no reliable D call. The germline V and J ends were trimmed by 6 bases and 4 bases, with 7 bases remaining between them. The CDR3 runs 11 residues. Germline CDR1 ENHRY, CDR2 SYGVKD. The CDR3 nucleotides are TGTGCCATCAGAGGCCTTTACGAGCAGTACTTC. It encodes CAIRGLYEQYF.